This TCR beta chain comes out of a study of cytomegalovirus exposure and HLA in healthy donors. The study's findings and limits: In vitro testing confirmed a few CMV-associated chains as specific for CMV antigens. Reports showed the classifier diagnosing cytomegalovirus status with high specificity and sensitivity.

The CDR3 has 13 amino acids. Germline V gene lookup returns CDR1 SGHAT and CDR2 FQNNGV. The junction had 3 bases not matched to a gene; V was cut back by 6 bases and J by 1 base. Some clones are missing from TCRdb's copy, which holds only in-frame ones; the method was immunoSEQ multiplex PCR. In the table there are more than 85,000 clones, roughly 90% of which are singletons. The donors were part of the 120-subject validation cohort, which stood apart from the 666-subject first cohort. A word on this clone: Its antigen is unknown.

This sequence joins TRBV11-2 and TRBJ2-7; TRBD1 matches 7 bases. The TCR originated in a woman in her thirties in good health and CMV-seropositive. Sequenced sample: PBMCs. In DNA form, the CDR3 reads TGTGCCAGCAGGAGGACAGGTTCCTACGAGCAGTACTTC. This gives the protein CASRRTGSYEQYF.